This T cell receptor beta chain was recorded in a study of blood T cell repertoires in COVID-19. This CDR3 has 15 amino acids. The V end lost 5 bases, the J end lost 5 bases, and 16 bases lay between the germline ends. Germline V gives CDR1 MNHEY, CDR2 SMNVEV (reference sequence). The method was immunoSEQ multiplex PCR; TCRdb's version includes in-frame clones alone and lacks a portion of them. The sample lists about 64,000 clones; more than 70% were seen once. Sequenced material: PBMCs or T cells enriched from blood (not recorded which). This sequence originates from a woman aged 35 to 49 who had recovered from COVID-19. The chain carries TRBV27 and TRBJ1-5; D is unclear. The CDR3 sequence: CASSTRRGVYQPQHF. The DNA for the CDR3 is TGTGCCAGCAGTACACGACGCGGTGTGTATCAGCCCCAGCATTTT.